This TCR beta chain emerged from a study of cytomegalovirus exposure and HLA in healthy donors. Background on the study: Roughly 180 million T cells yielded 117 million unique TCR beta sequences in earlier analysis. Study-level results: Because they were indistinguishable, some V segments, including TRBV6-2 and TRBV6-3, were excluded. TCR beta chains numbering some 160 were designated cytomegalovirus-associated.

Remarks on this clone: Antigen: not known.

Everyone who donated was a healthy bone marrow donor. Primers: 60 Vbeta forward and 13 Jbeta reverse. This table comes from immunoSEQ multiplex PCR, and its TCRdb copy is limited to in-frame clones, with some not included. The data show 100,000 to 150,000 clones, approximately 73% seen once. The CDR3 spans 15 residues. From germline, CDR1 is SGHDT and CDR2 YYEEEE. Trimming removed 1 base from V and 4 bases from J; junction bases left unmatched: 2. The specimen was PBMCs. This TCR derives from a man aged 55 to 70 in good health and CMV-seropositive. The chain employs TRBV5-6 and TRBJ2-7, with 13 bases identical to TRBD2. CDR3 protein: CASSLMTSGGYEQYF. CDR3 coding DNA: TGTGCCAGCAGCTTGATGACTAGCGGGGGGTACGAGCAGTACTTC.